This T cell receptor beta chain came from a study of blood T cell repertoires in COVID-19 (dated by TCRdb to 2018 to 2020). Notes on the research overall: Samples from collaborators originated in the United States, Italy and Spain and spanned both the acute and convalescent phases of COVID-19. The material from the prospective study consisted of cDNA or gDNA derived from T cells, B-cell-depleted T cells, or PBMCs. The sample metadata nearly always contained a de-identified subject ID, COVID-19 status, age in years and sex. The repertoires were released in a freely available public database intended as a resource for research on the immune response to SARS-CoV-2. Subjects who had been exposed to COVID-19, were actively infected with it, or had recovered from it provided the deeply sampled blood TCRbeta repertoires that made up the dataset. The samples were drawn from the first 160 participants of the ongoing ImmuneRACE study and from 1,254 subjects provided by 6 global collaborators. HLA class I and class II types, where available, came from metadata supplied by the sample provider rather than from assay-based typing.

V is trimmed back by 5 bases and J by 0 bases, and the junction contains 12 bases that no gene match accounts for. Per the germline V gene, SGHAT is the CDR1 and FQNNGV is the CDR2. Taken from cysteine to phenylalanine, the CDR3 has 18 residues. The CDR3 DNA has 54 bases and is translated from base 1. Comment on this clone: Its binding antigen is unknown. No per-base quality is available; no much larger clone lies one base away.

TCRbeta CDR3 regions were amplified from genomic DNA using the immunoSEQ Assay, a bias-controlled multiplex PCR. The authors' analysis ran thus. The number of nucleated cells in each sample was estimated by amplification of reference gene primers within the assay. To quantify the absolute abundance of each unique TCRbeta CDR3 rearrangement, sequence reads were collapsed and filtered. For each sample, productive Simpson clonality was calculated by taking the square root of Simpson's diversity index across productive rearrangements. Imported from immuneACCESS, the table was reduced by TCRdb to in-frame sequences with V and J called. These copies leave out some clones; in studies compared against another copy, an unresolved V gene accounts for under half, and the cause of the remainder is not known. The V and J calls and clone size were taken over from that table, and D and trimming were inferred from the DNA. This sample holds a few hundred thousand clones; about 86% were observed only once. The ten largest make up roughly 4% of the sample.

Broader findings and caveats from the paper: The quantity of clinical and demographic metadata differed by source and by participant and was supplied without curation.

In the prospective study, participants were roughly 18 to 89 years old, resided in 20 to 30 geographic areas of the United States, and were enrolled through a virtual design. In the prospective study, participants were assigned to cohorts based on the clinical history participants reported in a screening survey and a study questionnaire. In the prospective study, mobile phlebotomists collected whole blood, serum and a nasopharyngeal or oropharyngeal swab from each participant. Prospective study participants could optionally give additional blood draws and questionnaires over an approximately 2-month period. Blood samples from the prospective study were shipped frozen or at room temperature prior to DNA extraction.

Recombination joined TRBV11-2 with TRBJ2-3, with 9 middle bases fitting TRBD2. This TCR derives from a man younger than 40 with acute COVID-19. What was sequenced was PBMCs or T cells enriched from blood (not recorded which). The CDR3 loop reads CASSPPSGDTISTDTQYF. The nucleotides are TGTGCCAGCAGCCCGCCTAGCGGGGACACCATTAGCACAGATACGCAGTATTTT.